One sample yielded the 21 T cell receptor beta chains listed below, sequenced in a study of cytomegalovirus exposure and HLA in healthy donors. The PCR contained 60 Vbeta and 13 Jbeta primers. Only in-frame clones appear in the TCRdb table, and some are missing; sequencing was by immunoSEQ multiplex PCR. The data show roughly 100,000 clones, under 80% seen once. Sequenced input: PBMCs. The receptors shown here come from a woman between 18 and 29 years old in good health and CMV-seropositive.

The chain joins TRBV27 to TRBJ1-6; perhaps TRBD1 as D (5 bases). The CDR3 has 15 residues. V lost 7 bases and J lost 4, with 14 bases in between. Germline V gene lookup returns CDR1 MNHEY and CDR2 SMNVEV (reference sequence). This CDR3 reads CASMVKGPYNSPLHF. In DNA form, the CDR3 reads TGTGCCAGCATGGTCAAGGGGCCTTATAATTCACCCCTCCACTTT.

V usage is TRBV5-4 and J usage is TRBJ2-3; D may be TRBD2 (6 bases). Trimming pared 4 bases from V and 8 bases from J, leaving 11 bases between. Looked up from germline, CDR1 is SGHNT and CDR2 is YYREEE (reference sequence). The CDR3 runs 12 residues. CDR3 sequence (DNA): TGTGCCAGCAGCCTGGCGGAGGGTACGCAGTATTTT. Its protein is CASSLAEGTQYF. Variable domain in full (rest from reference TRBV5-4 and TRBJ2-3): ETGVTQSPTHLIKTRGQQVTLRCSSQSGHNTVSWYQQALGQGPQFIFQYYREEENGRGNFPPRFSGLQFPNYSSELNVNALELDDSALYLCASSLAEGTQYFGPGTRLTVL.

The V call is TRBV28, the J call TRBJ2-4; a weak D match, TRBD1 (5 bases). Germline CDR1 reads MDHEN; CDR2 reads SYDVKM. Trimming left V 1 base short and J 0 bases short, with 7 bases between. This CDR3 contains 15 residues. In DNA, the CDR3 is TGTGCCAGCAGTTTATTACAGGTAGCCAAAAACATTCAGTACTTC. This encodes CASSLLQVAKNIQYF.

This chain connects TRBV19 to TRBJ2-7, with 9 bases matching TRBD1. CDR3 length equals 15 residues. Trimming took 5 bases from V and 6 from J; bases not matched to a gene: 11. CDR1 LNHDA and CDR2 SQIVND come from the germline V gene (reference sequence). CDR3 nucleotide sequence: TGTGCCAGTAGTGGCACCGGGACAGGGACCTCCGAGCAGTACTTC. Translating it yields CASSGTGTGTSEQYF.

In its sample, this clone was seen once. This chain uses TRBV5-1 with TRBJ1-3; D may be TRBD1 (6 bases). Germline values: CDR1 SGHRS, CDR2 YFSETQ. Between the trimmed V and J ends, which lost 4 bases and 0 bases, there was a span of 17 bases. The CDR3 contains 17 residues. CDR3 in DNA: TGCGCCAGCAGCCCACAGGGTTCCTTAAACTCTGGAAACACCATATATTTT. Its protein product is CASSPQGSLNSGNTIYF.

This clone has only a few counts. This chain uses TRBV10-3 with TRBJ2-5; TRBD2 aligns across 7 bases. Looked up from germline, CDR1 is ENHRY and CDR2 is SYGVKD. This CDR3 spans 16 amino acids. The V segment lost 2 bases and the J segment 2 bases; nucleotides outside the gene matches: 8. The CDR3 is CAISEEASGTQETQYF. The CDR3 DNA reads TGTGCCATCAGTGAGGAAGCTAGCGGTACACAAGAGACCCAGTACTTC.

The chain is built from TRBV15 and TRBJ1-4, with 10 bases that match TRBD1. The germline V gene encodes CDR1 LNHNV and CDR2 YYDKDF (reference sequence). The J segment lost 6 bases and the V segment lost 5 bases, leaving 6 bases of the junction unmatched. The CDR3 runs to 15 residues. CDR3 region: CATSADRGRDEKLFF. The CDR3 region has the DNA TGTGCCACCAGCGCCGACAGGGGGCGGGATGAAAAACTGTTTTTT.

A remark on this clone: The junction departs from germline at one end; a sequencing error may be responsible. The gene calls are TRBV5-1 and TRBJ2-7, with 7 bases identical to TRBD1. The CDR3 length is 15 residues. Germline values: CDR1 SGHRS, CDR2 YFSETQ. In DNA form, the CDR3 reads TGCGCCAGCAGCTTGGGGGACAGAAACTCCTACGGGCAGTACTTC. Translating it yields CASSLGDRNSYGQYF.

The genes are TRBV25-1 and TRBJ1-1; D is possibly TRBD1 (5 bases). Germline lookup yields CDR1 MGHDK and CDR2 SYGVNS. This CDR3 has 13 amino acids. V shed 8 bases and J shed 4 bases, with 14 bases lying between them. The DNA for the CDR3 is TGTGCCAGCCGTTCAGACAGTGCCACTGAAGCTTTCTTT. Its translation: CASRSDSATEAFF.

V usage is TRBV7-6 and J usage is TRBJ2-1; D call uncertain. This CDR3 has 15 residues. Germline CDR1 reads SGHVS; CDR2 reads FNYEAQ. V was pared by 4 bases and J by 0 bases, with 10 bases between. CDR3 protein: CASSWRRSSYNEQFF. CDR3 sequence (DNA): TGTGCCAGCAGCTGGAGAAGGAGCTCCTACAATGAGCAGTTCTTC.

The sample holds a few counts of this clone. This chain uses TRBV6-5 with TRBJ2-1; D ambiguous. Trimming shortened V by 6 bases and J by 7 bases, and 10 bases separated the two germline ends. Germline V gene data show CDR1 as MNHEY and CDR2 as SVGAGI. This CDR3 is 12 amino acids long. Here the CDR3 DNA reads TGTGCCAGCAGCCCCACGGTGAATGAGCAGTTCTTC. Translated, it gives CASSPTVNEQFF.

The chain has TRBV7-8 and TRBJ1-6; no definite D call. V lost 5 bases and J lost 3, with 14 bases in between. The CDR3 has 16 amino acids. CDR1 is SGHVS and CDR2 is FQNEAQ in the germline V gene. This chain's CDR3 is CASSDYTGHYNSPLHF. CDR3 nucleotides: TGTGCCAGCAGCGACTACACCGGGCACTATAATTCACCCCTCCACTTT. The variable domain in full, completed from reference TRBV7-8 and TRBJ1-6, reads GAGVSQSPRYKVAKRGQDVALRCDPISGHVSLFWYQQALGQGPEFLTYFQNEAQLDKSGLPSDRFFAERPEGSVSTLKIQRTQQEDSAVYLCASSDYTGHYNSPLHFGNGTRLTVT.

CDR3 region: CASSLVSSQETQYF. CDR3 DNA sequence: TGTGCCAGCAGTTTAGTTTCCAGCCAAGAGACCCAGTACTTC. This sequence joins TRBV27 and TRBJ2-5; D is uncertain. Germline CDR1 MNHEY, CDR2 SMNVEV (reference sequence). With 2 bases removed from V and 1 base from J, the gap between germline ends came to 8 bases. The CDR3 is made up of 14 amino acids.

A word on this clone: The junction differs from germline at one of its ends, possibly a read error. The chain is built from TRBV7-9 and TRBJ2-7, with 14 bases fitting TRBD2. The CDR3 is made up of 17 amino acids. Germline CDR1 SEHNR, CDR2 FQNEAQ (reference sequence). CDR3 in amino acids: CASSRKGLAGVEVQLDF. In DNA form, the CDR3 reads TGTGCCAGCAGCCGTAAGGGACTAGCGGGAGTTGAAGTACAACTTGACTTC.

This clone came up once. The chain employs TRBV7-3 and TRBJ1-1; the match to TRBD1 covers 7 bases. The ends lost 4 bases at V and 1 base at J; junction bases unmatched: 9. The germline V gene encodes CDR1 SGHTA and CDR2 FQGTGA. The CDR3 runs to 16 residues. The CDR3: CASSSIEGARNTEAFF. CDR3 sequence (DNA): TGTGCCAGCAGCTCAATAGAGGGGGCTCGGAACACTGAAGCTTTCTTT.

This clone was observed a single time. V and J are TRBV18 and TRBJ2-2; TRBD2 might be the D (5 bases). This CDR3 has 15 amino acids. Germline lookup yields CDR1 KGHSH and CDR2 LQKENI. Deletions cut 2 bases from V and 6 bases from J, with 13 bases between. CDR3 nucleotides: TGTGCCAGCTCACCAAGAGTGGAGGTTGCCGGGGAGCTGTTTTTT. Protein: CASSPRVEVAGELFF.

This clone was counted once. V gene TRBV29-1 combines with J gene TRBJ1-1; D not resolved. The CDR3 has 14 residues. Trimming removed 4 bases at V and 0 bases at J, with 12 bases between. Germline V gives CDR1 SQVTM, CDR2 ANQGSEA. The CDR3 loop is CSVAPWQLNTEAFF. In DNA, the CDR3 is TGCAGCGTTGCCCCTTGGCAGTTGAACACTGAAGCTTTCTTT.

This chain uses TRBV7-2 with TRBJ2-5, with a possible D match to TRBD2 (5 bases). CDR1 is SGHTA, CDR2 FQGNSA, per germline. V lost 5 bases and J lost 3, with 13 bases in between. This CDR3 comprises 14 residues. The CDR3 DNA reads TGTGCCAGCAGCCTGGACTTGCCTAAAGAGACCCAGTACTTC. Amino acid sequence: CASSLDLPKETQYF.

In its sample, this clone was seen once. This chain uses TRBV6-5 with TRBJ1-5; D might be TRBD1 (5 bases). Trimming stripped 6 bases from V and 7 bases from J, with 19 bases between. The CDR3 spans 15 residues. CDR1 is MNHEY, CDR2 SVGAGI, per germline. The CDR3 is CASSSTRQIQQPQHF. The DNA for the CDR3 is TGTGCCAGCAGCTCGACTCGACAGATCCAACAGCCCCAGCATTTT.

As DNA, the CDR3 is TGCGCCAGCAAGGACAGGTGGGAAGCTTTCTTT. Residues: CASKDRWEAFF. The chain carries TRBV10-2 and TRBJ1-1, with 7 bases aligning to TRBD1. Germline values: CDR1 WSHSY, CDR2 SAAADI. The trim removed 7 bases at V and 8 bases at J, leaving 4 bases unmatched. The CDR3 is 11 residues long.

This clone was detected only a few times. The V gene is TRBV2, the J gene TRBJ2-1, with 14 nucleotides matching TRBD2. The germline V gene encodes CDR1 SNHLY and CDR2 FYNNEI. Trimming removed 6 bases from V and 7 bases from J; junction bases left unmatched: 8. The CDR3 length is 16 residues. The chain's CDR3 is CASRGTSGGISNEQFF. CDR3 bases: TGTGCCAGCAGGGGGACTAGCGGGGGAATTTCGAATGAGCAGTTCTTC.